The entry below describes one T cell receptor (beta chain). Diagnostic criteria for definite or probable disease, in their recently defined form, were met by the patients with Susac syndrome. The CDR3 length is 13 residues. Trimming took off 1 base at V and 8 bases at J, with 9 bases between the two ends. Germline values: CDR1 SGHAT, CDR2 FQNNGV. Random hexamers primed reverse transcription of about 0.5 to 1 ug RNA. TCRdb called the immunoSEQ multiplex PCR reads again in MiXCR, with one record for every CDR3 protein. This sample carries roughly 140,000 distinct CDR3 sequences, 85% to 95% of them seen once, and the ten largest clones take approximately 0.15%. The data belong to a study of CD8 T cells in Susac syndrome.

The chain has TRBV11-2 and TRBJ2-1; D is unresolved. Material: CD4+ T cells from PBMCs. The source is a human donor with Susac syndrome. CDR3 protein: CASSLVPGDEQFF. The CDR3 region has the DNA TGTGCCAGCAGCTTAGTCCCCGGAGATGAGCAGTTCTTC.